This TCR beta chain stems from a study of T cell changes during pregnancy in multiple sclerosis. The junction had 7 bases not matched to a gene; V was cut back by 1 base and J by 6 bases. The CDR3 runs to 16 residues. Germline-derived CDR1 and CDR2 are MNHEY and SMNVEV (reference sequence). Repertoires were generated with immunoSEQ multiplex PCR, while TCRdb's copy carries only in-frame clones and drops some. The sample carries under 45,000 clones, less than 90% recorded once. The rearrangement uses TRBV27 and TRBJ2-2; 8 nucleotides match TRBD1. The material was CD4+ T cells from peripheral blood mononuclear cells, obtained in the second trimester of pregnancy. The TCR comes from a female donor with multiple sclerosis, enrolled in a pregnancy study. As DNA, the CDR3 is TGTGCCAGCAGTTTATACGGACAGGGATGGGCCGGGGAGCTGTTTTTT. As protein: CASSLYGQGWAGELFF.